This T cell receptor (beta chain) was documented in a study of cytotoxic CD8 clonotypes in ibrutinib-treated CLL. Study details: Approximately ten relapsed/refractory, some 15 treatment-naive; around 18 IGHV unmutated.

The TCR beta libraries used roughly 2.2 micrograms of genomic DNA that came from cryopreserved PBMCs. Assay: immunoSEQ multiplex PCR; the TCRdb copy retains only in-frame clones and omits some. The table has over 140,000 clones, approximately 80% seen once. This CDR3 region has 11 residues. Germline values: CDR1 MDHEN, CDR2 SYDVKM. V shed 6 bases and J shed 7 bases, with 9 bases lying between them. About this clone itself: Its antigen is not identified.

Study-level results: Clonality showed a rise at ibrutinib response that reversed toward baseline at progression.

The clonotype originates from a human donor with chronic lymphocytic leukemia. This chain links TRBV28 with TRBJ1-2; D is possibly TRBD1 (6 bases). The specimen was PBMCs, collected after 36 months of ibrutinib treatment. CDR3 protein: CASRGGSGYTF. DNA for the CDR3: TGTGCCAGCAGAGGGGGATCTGGCTACACCTTC.